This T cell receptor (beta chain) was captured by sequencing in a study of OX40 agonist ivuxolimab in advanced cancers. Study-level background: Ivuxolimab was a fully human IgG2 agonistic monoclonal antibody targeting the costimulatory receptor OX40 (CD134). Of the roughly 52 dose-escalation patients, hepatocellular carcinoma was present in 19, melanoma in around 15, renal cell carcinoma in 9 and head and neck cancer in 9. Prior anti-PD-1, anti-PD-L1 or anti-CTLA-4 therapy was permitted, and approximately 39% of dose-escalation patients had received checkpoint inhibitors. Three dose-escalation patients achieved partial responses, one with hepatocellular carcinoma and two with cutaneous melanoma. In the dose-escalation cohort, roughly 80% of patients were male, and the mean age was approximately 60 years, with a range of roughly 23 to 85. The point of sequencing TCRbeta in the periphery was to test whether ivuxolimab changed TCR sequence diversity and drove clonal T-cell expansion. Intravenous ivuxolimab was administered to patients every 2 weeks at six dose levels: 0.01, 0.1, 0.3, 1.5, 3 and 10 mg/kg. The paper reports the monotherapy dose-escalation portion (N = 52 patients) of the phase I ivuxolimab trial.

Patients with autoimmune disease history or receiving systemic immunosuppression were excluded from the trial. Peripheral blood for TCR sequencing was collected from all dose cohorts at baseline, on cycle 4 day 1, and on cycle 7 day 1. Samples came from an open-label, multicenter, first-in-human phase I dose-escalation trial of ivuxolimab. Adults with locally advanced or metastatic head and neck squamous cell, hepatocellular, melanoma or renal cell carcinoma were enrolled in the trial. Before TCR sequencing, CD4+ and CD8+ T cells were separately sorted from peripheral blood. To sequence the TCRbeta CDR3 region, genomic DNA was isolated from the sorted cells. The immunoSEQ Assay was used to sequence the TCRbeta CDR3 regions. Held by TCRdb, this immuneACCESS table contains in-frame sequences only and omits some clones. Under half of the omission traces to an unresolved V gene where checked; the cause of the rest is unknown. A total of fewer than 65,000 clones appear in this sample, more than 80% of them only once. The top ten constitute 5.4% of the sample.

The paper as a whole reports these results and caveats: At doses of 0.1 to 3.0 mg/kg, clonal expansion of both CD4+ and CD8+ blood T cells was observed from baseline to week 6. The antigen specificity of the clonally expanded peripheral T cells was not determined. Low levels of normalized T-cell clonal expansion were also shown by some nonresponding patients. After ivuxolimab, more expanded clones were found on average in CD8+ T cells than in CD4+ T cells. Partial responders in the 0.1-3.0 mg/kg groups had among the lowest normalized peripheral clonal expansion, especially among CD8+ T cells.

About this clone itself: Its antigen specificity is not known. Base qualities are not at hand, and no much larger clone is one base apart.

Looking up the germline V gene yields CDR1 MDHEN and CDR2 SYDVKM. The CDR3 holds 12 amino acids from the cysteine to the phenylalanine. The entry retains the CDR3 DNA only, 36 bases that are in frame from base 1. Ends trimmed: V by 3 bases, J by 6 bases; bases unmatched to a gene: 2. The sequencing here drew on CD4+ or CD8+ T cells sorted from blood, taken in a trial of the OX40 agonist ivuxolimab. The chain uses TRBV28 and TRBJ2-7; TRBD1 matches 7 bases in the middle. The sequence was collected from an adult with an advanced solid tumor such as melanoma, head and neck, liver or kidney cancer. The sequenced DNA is TGTGCCAGCAGTTTGACAGGGACCGAGCAGTACTTC. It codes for CASSLTGTEQYF.